This paragraph covers one T cell receptor beta chain sequence. Described treatment: randomized to nivolumab then ipilimumab (arm A) or the reverse (arm B). Only in-frame clones appear in the TCRdb table, and some are missing; sequencing was by immunoSEQ multiplex PCR. The data contain about 28,000 clones, approximately 77% of them singletons. This sample is drawn from a study of sequential checkpoint blockade in melanoma. This CDR3 region has 13 residues. Per the germline V gene, CDR1 is SGDLS and CDR2 is YYNGEE. Trimming removed 4 bases from V and 2 bases from J, with 10 bases in between. The sequence was collected from a human donor with melanoma. V usage is TRBV9 and J usage is TRBJ2-7, with D maybe TRBD1 (6 bases). The source material was CD8+ T cells sorted from blood (inferred from file names), sampled from a patient given nivolumab and ipilimumab in sequence. Here the CDR3 reads CASSPGTPYEQYF. The CDR3 DNA reads TGTGCCAGCAGCCCAGGGACACCCTACGAGCAGTACTTC. Drawing the rest from reference TRBV9 and TRBJ2-7, the complete variable domain is DSGVTQTPKHLITATGQRVTLRCSPRSGDLSVYWYQQSLDQGLQFLIQYYNGEERAKGNILERFSAQQFPDLHSELNLSSLELGDSALYFCASSPGTPYEQYFGPGTRLTVT.